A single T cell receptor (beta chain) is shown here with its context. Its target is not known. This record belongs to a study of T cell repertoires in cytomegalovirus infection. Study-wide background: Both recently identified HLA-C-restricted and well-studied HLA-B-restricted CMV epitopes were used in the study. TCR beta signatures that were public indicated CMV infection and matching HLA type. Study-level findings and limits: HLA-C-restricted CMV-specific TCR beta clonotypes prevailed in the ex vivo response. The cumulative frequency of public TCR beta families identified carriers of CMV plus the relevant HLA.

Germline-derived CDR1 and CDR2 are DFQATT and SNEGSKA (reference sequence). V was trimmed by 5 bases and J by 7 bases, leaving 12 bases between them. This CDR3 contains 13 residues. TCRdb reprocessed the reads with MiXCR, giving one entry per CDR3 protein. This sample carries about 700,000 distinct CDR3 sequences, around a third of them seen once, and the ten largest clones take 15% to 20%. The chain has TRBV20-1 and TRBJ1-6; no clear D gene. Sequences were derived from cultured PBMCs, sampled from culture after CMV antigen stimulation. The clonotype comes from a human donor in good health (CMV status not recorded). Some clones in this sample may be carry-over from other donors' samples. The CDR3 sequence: CSAYEGVNSPLHF. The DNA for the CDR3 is TGCAGTGCTTACGAGGGCGTGAATTCACCCCTCCACTTT.